This T cell receptor beta chain came from a study of control samples from healthy donors and cancer patients. Produced via immunoSEQ multiplex PCR; TCRdb's table is partial and in-frame only. The sample has roughly 130,000 clones; about nine tenths are singletons. Trimming shortened V by 7 bases and J by 0 bases, and 19 bases separated the two germline ends. Germline V CDR1 and CDR2: SGHRS, YFSETQ. The CDR3 extends over 16 amino acids. The sample consisted of blood. This receptor was taken from a man younger than 30 in good health. The chain employs TRBV5-1 and TRBJ1-2; D is unclear. The CDR3 loop reads CASFLFVGRPNYGYTF. CDR3 nucleotide sequence: TGCGCCAGCTTCCTTTTCGTAGGTAGACCTAACTATGGCTACACCTTC.